This T cell receptor beta chain was sequenced during a study of cytomegalovirus exposure and HLA in healthy donors. The PCR had 60 Vbeta and 13 Jbeta primers. Sequenced by immunoSEQ multiplex PCR; TCRdb stores in-frame clones only, minus some. The table shows about 150,000 clones, with roughly four fifths occurring only once. The TCR was taken from a male donor in good health and CMV-seronegative. The sample was PBMCs.

The CDR3 reads CATSRLQENQPQHF. The CDR3, as DNA: TGTGCCACCAGCAGATTACAGGAAAATCAGCCCCAGCATTTT. The V and J genes are TRBV15 and TRBJ1-5; maybe TRBD1 (5 bases). The ends were cut back, 2 bases at V and 4 bases at J, with 9 bases in the middle. The CDR3 totals 14 residues. Germline CDR1 is LNHNV and CDR2 is YYDKDF (reference sequence).